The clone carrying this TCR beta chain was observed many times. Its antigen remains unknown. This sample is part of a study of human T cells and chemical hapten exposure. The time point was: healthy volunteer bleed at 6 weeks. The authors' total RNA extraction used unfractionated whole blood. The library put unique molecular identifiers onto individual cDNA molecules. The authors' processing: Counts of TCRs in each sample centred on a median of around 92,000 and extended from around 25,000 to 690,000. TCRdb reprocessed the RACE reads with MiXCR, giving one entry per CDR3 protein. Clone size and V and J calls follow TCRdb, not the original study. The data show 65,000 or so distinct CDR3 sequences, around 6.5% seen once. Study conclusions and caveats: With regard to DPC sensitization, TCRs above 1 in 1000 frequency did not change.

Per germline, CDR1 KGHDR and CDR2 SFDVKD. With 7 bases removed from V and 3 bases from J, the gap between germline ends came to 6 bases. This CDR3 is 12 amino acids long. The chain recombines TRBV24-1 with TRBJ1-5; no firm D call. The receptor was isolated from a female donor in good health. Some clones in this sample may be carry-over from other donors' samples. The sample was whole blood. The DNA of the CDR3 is TGTGCCACCAGCCACCTCAATCAGCCCCAGCATTTT. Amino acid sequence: CATSHLNQPQHF.